Listed here are 12 T cell receptor beta chains from one sample, sequenced in a study of PD-1 blockade in classical Hodgkin lymphoma. Method: immunoSEQ multiplex PCR; TCRdb's copy keeps in-frame clones and lacks some. The sample lists approximately 58,000 clones, approximately 90% seen once, with 10% in the top ten. Every one of the patients relapsed after autologous stem cell transplantation (brentuximab vedotin exposure was variable). The sequencing used peripheral blood mononuclear cells (PBMCs), collected before the second cycle of nivolumab. The receptors were sampled from a human donor with classical Hodgkin lymphoma.

The V gene is TRBV27, the J gene TRBJ1-5, with 12 bases identical to TRBD1. The V gene's germline CDR1 is MNHEY and CDR2 SMNVEV (reference sequence). V shed 5 bases, J shed 2 bases, and the junction held 10 bases outside the gene matches. This CDR3 spans 18 amino acids. As DNA, the CDR3 is TGTGCCAGCAGTCCCGGGACAGGGGGCGTTGGTGGCAATCAGCCCCAGCATTTT. Its translation is CASSPGTGGVGGNQPQHF.

The rearrangement joins TRBV12-5 to TRBJ2-7; D may match TRBD1 or TRBD2 (7 bases each). The CDR3 has 14 residues. The V and J ends lost 2 bases and 2 bases respectively, with 10 bases between them. Looked up from germline, CDR1 is LGHNT and CDR2 is FRNRAP. CDR3 coding DNA: TGTGCTAGTGGTTTGCAGGGGGGGGCCTACGAGCAGTACTTC. This gives the protein CASGLQGGAYEQYF.

CDR3 residues: CASGFLGAGPASYNSPLHF. CDR3 coding DNA: TGTGCTAGTGGTTTCCTGGGGGCAGGGCCGGCGTCCTATAATTCACCCCTCCACTTT. V gene TRBV12-5 combines with J gene TRBJ1-6, with D perhaps TRBD1 (6 bases). This CDR3 region has 19 residues. Trimming pared 3 bases from V and 1 base from J, leaving 19 bases between. Germline lookup yields CDR1 LGHNT and CDR2 FRNRAP.

This chain connects TRBV27 to TRBJ2-7, with 9 bases matching TRBD2. Germline V gene lookup returns CDR1 MNHEY and CDR2 SMNVEV (reference sequence). The J segment lost 2 bases and the V segment lost 6 bases, leaving 20 bases of the junction unmatched. The CDR3 has 19 amino acids. This CDR3 is CASRREEGRLAGATYEQYF. CDR3 bases: TGTGCCAGCAGACGAGAGGAGGGGAGATTAGCGGGGGCAACCTACGAGCAGTACTTC.

CDR3 bases: TGTGCCAGTAATACATTCGGGGGCGGCCAGCCCCAGCATTTT. Its translation: CASNTFGGGQPQHF. The chain joins TRBV19 to TRBJ1-5; D might be TRBD1 (6 bases). CDR1 LNHDA and CDR2 SQIVND come from the germline V gene (reference sequence). Trimming removed 7 bases from V and 7 bases from J, with 17 bases in between. The CDR3 covers 14 residues.

The CDR3 bases are TGTGCCAGCAGAGTACAGCTAGCGGGATACAATGAGCAGTTCTTC. It specifies CASRVQLAGYNEQFF. This chain links TRBV6-6 with TRBJ2-1, with 9 nucleotides matching TRBD2. The germline CDR1 and CDR2 sequences are MNHNY and SVGAGI (reference sequence). The V gene end was trimmed by 6 bases and the J gene end by 4 bases; junction bases not matched to a gene: 7. The CDR3 length is 15 residues.

The chain couples TRBV7-6 to TRBJ2-1, with D possibly TRBD1 on 7 matching bases. V shed 2 bases and J shed 6 bases, with 17 bases lying between them. Germline V gene data show CDR1 as SGHVS and CDR2 as FNYEAQ. The CDR3 spans 16 residues. Here the CDR3 reads CASSLIQGGLSNEQFF. DNA for the CDR3: TGTGCCAGCAGCTTAATTCAGGGGGGTTTGTCCAATGAGCAGTTCTTC.

This clone appeared a few times. The chain combines TRBV4-2 with TRBJ2-7, with 11 positions matching TRBD2. The CDR3 spans 15 residues. Germline assignment: CDR1 LGHNA and CDR2 YNFKEQ. With V trimmed by 4 bases and J by 5 bases, 7 bases remained unmatched. This CDR3 reads CASSRTSGSLDEQYF. The CDR3 nucleotides are TGTGCCAGCAGCCGAACTAGCGGGAGTCTCGACGAGCAGTACTTC.

The chain has TRBV27 and TRBJ2-3; 11 nucleotides align to TRBD1. J lost 0 bases, V lost 5 bases, and 13 bases had no gene match. The germline gives CDR1 MNHEY, CDR2 SMNVEV (reference sequence). CDR3 size: 19 residues. The DNA of the CDR3 is TGTGCCAGCAGTAATATCCGGACAGGGGGCGCGAGTAGCACAGATACGCAGTATTTT. Amino acids: CASSNIRTGGASSTDTQYF.

This CDR3 is CASRPSLADTQYF. In nucleotides, the CDR3 is TGTGCCAGCAGGCCATCATTAGCCGATACGCAGTATTTT. The gene calls are TRBV7-2 and TRBJ2-3; D is ambiguous. The CDR3 is 13 residues long. Germline V lookup: CDR1 SGHTA, CDR2 FQGNSA. V was pared by 6 bases and J by 6 bases, with 13 bases between. The full variable domain, with the rest looked up from reference TRBV7-2 and TRBJ2-3, is GAGVSQSPSNKVTEKGKDVELRCDPISGHTALYWYRQSLGQGLEFLIYFQGNSAPDKSGLPSDRFSAERTGGSVSTLTIQRTQQEDSAVYLCASRPSLADTQYFGPGTRLTVL.

This clone has just a few counts. The chain carries TRBV6-5 and TRBJ2-7, with a possible D match to TRBD2 (5 bases). Germline-derived CDR1 and CDR2 are MNHEY and SVGAGI. The CDR3 sequence is 15 residues long. The V end was cut by 5 bases, the J end by 0 bases, with 14 bases between. The chain's CDR3 is CASSPARASSYEQYF. CDR3 sequence (DNA): TGTGCCAGCAGTCCCGCGAGGGCAAGCTCCTACGAGCAGTACTTC.

V usage is TRBV2 and J usage is TRBJ1-6; D unclear. CDR3 length equals 17 residues. V shed 4 bases and J shed 0 bases, with 13 bases lying between them. The germline V gene has CDR1 SNHLY and CDR2 FYNNEI. CDR3 region: CASSVTVSSSYNSPLHF. CDR3 nucleotide sequence: TGTGCCAGCAGTGTAACAGTCTCCAGCTCCTATAATTCACCCCTCCACTTT. Combining the CDR3 with reference TRBV2 and TRBJ1-6 gives the whole variable domain EPEVTQTPSHQVTQMGQEVILRCVPISNHLYFYWYRQILGQKVEFLVSFYNNEISEKSEIFDDQFSVERPDGSNFTLKIRSTKLEDSAMYFCASSVTVSSSYNSPLHFGNGTRLTVT.